This T cell receptor (beta chain) was identified in a study of cytomegalovirus exposure and HLA in healthy donors. As for the study in general: In an early release, HLA-typed donors contributed 80 million to 95 million unique TCR sequences. Points from the study as a whole: At a 0.05 false discovery rate, a later analysis found approximately 15,000 TCR beta sequences to be associated with HLA alleles.

V shed 3 bases and J shed 1 base, with 4 bases lying between them. The CDR3 extends over 13 amino acids. CDR1 and CDR2 from the germline V gene are KGHSH and LQKENI. The study ran its PCR with 60 Vbeta and 13 Jbeta primers. Libraries were prepared by immunoSEQ multiplex PCR; TCRdb keeps only in-frame clonotypes and omits some of them. This listing includes 77,000 or so clones. As regards this clone: Its antigen remains unknown.

The TCR comes from a man under 40 in good health and CMV-seronegative. The J gene is TRBJ2-1, the V gene TRBV18; D is uncertain. Material for sequencing was PBMCs. The CDR3 loop is CASSPSSYNEQFF. The DNA of the CDR3 is TGTGCCAGCTCACCTTCGTCCTACAATGAGCAGTTCTTC.